The rows below give T cell receptor beta chains drawn from one sample of a study of beta chain features in type 1 diabetes. TCRdb's copy holds only in-frame clones and misses some; the assay was immunoSEQ multiplex PCR. The data contain hundreds of thousands of clones, around 15% of them singletons. The sequencing sample was made of naive CD4+ T cells from blood. The receptor source for this set is a young man in good health. The CDR3 runs from the conserved cysteine through the conserved F or W. The D gene is left open where the match is weak. For some rows the clone size is stated as once, few or many, or as a class when expanded; others skip it.

size	J	V	length	D	DNA	CDR3
-	TRBJ1-3	TRBV27	16	-	TGTGCCAGCAGCCCCCGGGGCCCTAGCTCTGGAAACACCATATATTTT	CASSPRGPSSGNTIYF
-	TRBJ2-7	TRBV7-2	13	-	TGTGCCAGCAGCCCTCGCCAGGGCTACGAGCAGTACTTC	CASSPRQGYEQYF
-	TRBJ1-5	TRBV19	14	TRBD1	TGTGCCAGTAGTATGCGACAGGGTGATCAGCCCCAGCATTTT	CASSMRQGDQPQHF
-	TRBJ1-1	TRBV28	17	-	TGTGCCAGCAGTTTATGGTATTTGAGGGGCGGCAGGACTGAAGCTTTCTTT	CASSLWYLRGGRTEAFF
-	TRBJ2-4	TRBV7-2	11	-	TGTGCCACCCTCGAAATGAACATTCAGTACTTC	CATLEMNIQYF
-	TRBJ2-1	TRBV19	13	TRBD2	TGTGCCAGTAGTATCACGGGAGGCAGAGAGAAGTTCTTC	CASSITGGREKFF
few	TRBJ2-2	TRBV7-2	14	TRBD1	TGTGCCAGCAGCACCGACAGGGGGACCGGGGAGCTGTTTTTT	CASSTDRGTGELFF
-	TRBJ2-7	TRBV13	12	-	TGTGCCAGCAGCCTTACAGGGCGTGCGCAGTACTTC	CASSLTGRAQYF
few	TRBJ1-2	TRBV30	13	-	TGTGCCTGGAGTGTAAATTTTAACTATGGCTACACCTTC	CAWSVNFNYGYTF
-	TRBJ2-7	TRBV18	11	-	TGTGCCAGCTCACGAATTGACTCGCAGTACTTC	CASSRIDSQYF
-	TRBJ2-1	TRBV11-2	18	TRBD1	TGTGCCAGCAGCCCCCGGCAAGGACAGGGGGCTTCCTACAATGAGCAGTTCTTC	CASSPRQGQGASYNEQFF
few	TRBJ1-5	TRBV7-9	17	-	TGTGCCAGCAGCTTAGGATCGGGACGTAGTGTAGGTCAGCCCCAGCATTTT	CASSLGSGRSVGQPQHF
-	TRBJ2-1	TRBV5-1	15	TRBD1	TGCGCCAGCAGCCCCGGGACAGGGGGGAACAATGAGCAGTTCTTC	CASSPGTGGNNEQFF
-	TRBJ2-7	TRBV5-4	17	TRBD2	TGTGCCAGCAGCTTGGCCGTCGTGAAGCGGGGGCACTACGAGCAGTACTTC	CASSLAVVKRGHYEQYF
-	TRBJ2-7	TRBV5-4	15	TRBD1	TGTGCCAGCAGCTTGCCGAGGACAGGGGGCTATGAGCAGTACTTC	CASSLPRTGGYEQYF
few	TRBJ2-7	TRBV28	15	TRBD2	TGTGCCAGCAGCTTAGGGACTAGCGGGAGCTACGAGCAGTACTTC	CASSLGTSGSYEQYF
-	TRBJ2-3	TRBV9	15	-	TGTGCCAGCAGCAAAACCGGGACTTCTACAGATACGCAGTATTTT	CASSKTGTSTDTQYF
-	TRBJ2-7	TRBV10-3	16	-	TGTGCCATCAGTGAGTCGCGGGGCCCCGCGACCTACGAGCAGTACTTC	CAISESRGPATYEQYF
-	TRBJ2-3	TRBV4-3	15	-	TGCGCCAGCAGCCAAGAGACACATAGCACAGATACGCAGTATTTT	CASSQETHSTDTQYF
few	TRBJ1-1	TRBV6-5	14	-	TGTGCCAGCAGTTTGGGCAGGGGCGGCACTGAAGCTTTCTTT	CASSLGRGGTEAFF
-	TRBJ1-2	TRBV20-1	8	-	TGCAGTGCTAGAGAGGGCCCCTTC	CSAREGPF
few	TRBJ2-1	TRBV11-2	16	-	TGTGCCAGCAGTCCCCTACAGGGGAGGGCATACAATGAGCAGTTCTTC	CASSPLQGRAYNEQFF
-	TRBJ2-3	TRBV19	15	-	TGTGCCAGTAGTATTGCAGGCAGACTAACAGATACGCAGTATTTT	CASSIAGRLTDTQYF
-	TRBJ1-2	TRBV14	14	-	TGTGCCAGCAGCCAATATCAAGGGAGCTATGGCTACACCTTC	CASSQYQGSYGYTF
-	TRBJ1-1	TRBV4-1	14	-	TGCGCCAGCAGCTCAGGGATTCTGAACACTGAAGCTTTCTTT	CASSSGILNTEAFF
few	TRBJ1-3	TRBV14	16	TRBD1	TGTGCCAGCAGCCCCCTCGGGACAGGGGGAGGAAACACCATATATTTT	CASSPLGTGGGNTIYF
-	TRBJ1-1	TRBV6-5	15	TRBD1	TGTGCCAGCACCACGGGACAGCGCATGAACACTGAAGCTTTCTTT	CASTTGQRMNTEAFF
few	TRBJ2-5	TRBV2	14	-	TGTGCCAGCAGACCGGACGGAGTCCAAGAGACCCAGTACTTC	CASRPDGVQETQYF
-	TRBJ2-3	TRBV6-5	15	-	TGTGCCAGCAGTTACGGAGGCAGATACACAGATACGCAGTATTTT	CASSYGGRYTDTQYF
-	TRBJ1-3	TRBV7-9	15	-	TGTGCCAGCAGCTCCGGGGCGGCCTCTGGAAACACCATATATTTT	CASSSGAASGNTIYF
-	TRBJ2-1	TRBV6-1	17	TRBD1	TGTGCCAGCAGTGCCCCACCCGGACAGGGATGGGGCAATGAGCAGTTCTTC	CASSAPPGQGWGNEQFF
-	TRBJ2-3	TRBV9	14	TRBD1	TGTGCCAGCAGCGGGACAGGTTCTAAAGATACGCAGTATTTT	CASSGTGSKDTQYF
-	TRBJ2-1	TRBV29-1	16	-	TGCAGCGTTGAAGATCGGACGGCAGGGGAAGCCAATGAGCAGTTCTTC	CSVEDRTAGEANEQFF
-	TRBJ1-5	TRBV2	16	TRBD1	TGTGCCAGCAGTGGGCAGGGGGCAGGTTCAAATCAGCCCCAGCATTTT	CASSGQGAGSNQPQHF
-	TRBJ1-1	TRBV7-2	13	-	TGTGCCAGCAGCTTCTTAAAGAACACTGAAGCTTTCTTT	CASSFLKNTEAFF
-	TRBJ1-3	TRBV15	16	-	TGTGCCACCAGCAGAGACCTGCAGAACTCCGGAAACACCATATATTTT	CATSRDLQNSGNTIYF
few	TRBJ1-4	TRBV5-4	15	-	TGTGCCAGCAGCCCCCACGGGGGCCATGGTGAAAAACTGTTTTTT	CASSPHGGHGEKLFF
few	TRBJ2-1	TRBV12-5	11	-	TGTGCTAGTGGCACTTACAATGAGCAGTTCTTC	CASGTYNEQFF
few	TRBJ2-7	TRBV7-6	17	TRBD2	TGTGCCAGCAGCTTAGCGCAGACGAGCGGGGGACCTTACGAGCAGTACTTC	CASSLAQTSGGPYEQYF
few	TRBJ1-6	TRBV28	10	-	TGTGCCAGCCTGGGTCCTCCGCTCCACTTT	CASLGPPLHF
-	TRBJ2-6	TRBV28	16	-	TGTGCCAGCAGATGGCAGGGTTCACGTGGGGCCAACGTCCTGACTTTC	CASRWQGSRGANVLTF
few	TRBJ2-5	TRBV5-1	15	TRBD1	TGCGCCAGCAGCCGTAAGGGGGCTGAGCAAGAGACCCAGTACTTC	CASSRKGAEQETQYF
few	TRBJ2-2	TRBV5-4	15	-	TGTGCCAGCAGCTTGAGGCAGGCGAACACCGGGGAGCTGTTTTTT	CASSLRQANTGELFF
few	TRBJ2-7	TRBV7-7	10	-	TGTGCTAGCTCAGAATACGAGCAGTACTTC	CASSEYEQYF
few	TRBJ2-4	TRBV9	14	TRBD2	TGTGCCAGCAGCGTAACGGGGAGGGCGAACATTCAGTACTTC	CASSVTGRANIQYF
few	TRBJ2-7	TRBV11-2	16	TRBD1	TGTGCCAGCAGCTTACGGGACAGACGGACGGCCTACGAGCAGTACTTC	CASSLRDRRTAYEQYF
few	TRBJ1-5	TRBV2	15	TRBD1	TGTGCCAGCAGTGACGTGGGACAGGGGAATCAGCCCCAGCATTTT	CASSDVGQGNQPQHF
few	TRBJ1-5	TRBV2	14	TRBD1	TGTGCCAGCAGCGGGACAGTAATCAATCAGCCCCAGCATTTT	CASSGTVINQPQHF
few	TRBJ2-1	TRBV7-7	15	-	TGTGCCAGCAGCCAACTCCTTAGCTCCTACAATGAGCAGTTCTTC	CASSQLLSSYNEQFF
few	TRBJ2-3	TRBV7-2	15	TRBD2	TGTGCCAGCAGCCTAGCGGGAGTTGGGACAGATACGCAGTATTTT	CASSLAGVGTDTQYF
-	TRBJ2-1	TRBV27	12	TRBD2	TGTGCCAGCAGTCTCGCCGGGACTAGTCTGTTCTTC	CASSLAGTSLFF
-	TRBJ1-2	TRBV7-9	12	-	TGTGCCAGCAGCCCGGAAAACTATGGCTACACCTTC	CASSPENYGYTF
-	TRBJ1-1	TRBV5-6	14	-	TGTGCCAGCAGCGGAAGGAGGGGAGCGGGTGAAGCTTTCTTT	CASSGRRGAGEAFF
-	TRBJ2-1	TRBV28	14	-	TGTGCCAGCTTCGGGGCTGGGCCCCTTAATGAGCAGTTCTTC	CASFGAGPLNEQFF
few	TRBJ2-3	TRBV4-1	17	-	TGCGCCAGCAGCCACAAGCGGTCTAGCTTTAGCACAGATACGCAGTATTTT	CASSHKRSSFSTDTQYF
-	TRBJ2-7	TRBV4-3	15	TRBD1	TGCGCCAGCAGCGATCCCGGGACAGGGACCTACGAGCAGTACTTC	CASSDPGTGTYEQYF